This T cell receptor (beta chain) was sequenced for a study of circulating CD8 cells and anti-PD-1 response in melanoma. On this clonotype itself: Its antigen is unidentified.

The QIAseq Immune Repertoire TCR panel built the libraries from approximately 15 ng of total RNA. Via MiXCR, TCRdb re-called the reads, giving one row per CDR3 protein. Of around 2,100 distinct CDR3 sequences listed, roughly 6.9% were seen once; the top ten hold about 7.4%. From live CD3+CD8+TCRalphabeta+ cells, four PD-1 and/or TIGIT subsets were sorted. The study's findings and limits: DNEG was most diverse; TIGIT repertoires were least diverse. The cohort mixed treatment-naive and previously treated patients.

The germline V gene encodes CDR1 LNHDA and CDR2 SQIVND (reference sequence). The V end was cut by 3 bases, the J end by 5 bases, with 16 bases between. The CDR3 extends over 15 amino acids. Sample: CD8+ T cells from PBMCs, taken at baseline or after one month of anti-PD-1 therapy (not recorded which). The chain links TRBV19 to TRBJ1-2; possibly TRBD1 for D (5 bases). This TCR was recovered from a human donor with melanoma. The CDR3 region is CASSMGLGPGYGYTF. The CDR3, as DNA: TGTGCCAGTAGTATGGGTCTGGGGCCCGGGTATGGCTACACCTTC.